One and the same sample provided the 28 T cell receptor beta chains below, sequenced in a study of T-cell reconstitution after alpha-beta-depleted transplantation in children. Preparation of the TCRbeta library used unique molecular identifiers. TCRdb re-called the PCR reads with MiXCR, one entry per CDR3 protein. The sample contains roughly 250,000 distinct CDR3 sequences, roughly 8.2% of which appear only once. This specimen was PBMCs, mostly from graft donor cells, taken 180 days after TCRalphabeta/CD19-depleted stem cell transplant. The receptor source for this set is a male patient aged 10 to 17 who had a stem cell transplant for acute lymphoblastic leukemia, so the T cells may come from the graft donor.

V is TRBV5-4 and J is TRBJ2-7, with TRBD2 matching 11 bases. The CDR3 is 15 residues long. The ends lost 4 bases at V and 2 bases at J; junction bases unmatched: 5. The germline CDR1 and CDR2 sequences are SGHNT and YYREEE (reference sequence). CDR3: CASSVTSGAPYEQYF. Written as DNA, the CDR3 is TGTGCCAGCAGCGTGACTAGCGGGGCCCCCTACGAGCAGTACTTC.

This clonotype appeared many times. The chain carries TRBV12-3 or TRBV12-4 and TRBJ1-6; 8 bases are a match to TRBD1. The CDR3 has 14 amino acids. The V segment lost 3 bases and the J segment 8 bases; nucleotides outside the gene matches: 3. CDR3 protein: CASSLDRVYSPLHF. Here the CDR3 DNA reads TGTGCCAGCAGTTTGGACAGGGTTTATTCACCCCTCCACTTT.

The rearrangement joins TRBV7-3 to TRBJ2-3; D is undetermined. Germline lookup yields CDR1 SGHTA and CDR2 FQGTGA. The CDR3 has 15 residues. V was clipped by 3 bases and J by 2 bases, with 12 bases between them. CDR3 sequence: CASSLIGRNTDTQYF. CDR3 DNA: TGTGCCAGCAGCTTGATCGGCAGAAACACAGATACGCAGTATTTT.

In this sample, this clonotype turned up many times. This rearrangement joins TRBV4-3 to TRBJ2-3; 11 bases line up with TRBD2. Germline V lookup: CDR1 LGHNA, CDR2 YSLEER. V lost 2 bases, J lost 0 bases, and 7 bases stayed unmatched. The CDR3 is made up of 18 amino acids. Here the CDR3 reads CASSQSTSGTFSTDTQYF. Here the CDR3 DNA reads TGCGCCAGCAGCCAATCGACTAGCGGGACCTTTAGCACAGATACGCAGTATTTT.

This clonotype has at least ten counts. J is TRBJ2-5 and V is TRBV7-6; 8 bases map to TRBD1. Germline loops: CDR1 SGHVS, CDR2 FNYEAQ. Trimming at V came to 5 bases and at J to 2 bases, leaving 10 bases not matched to a gene. There are 16 residues in the CDR3. The CDR3 bases are TGTGCCAGCAGCCCAATCCCGACAGGGGATCAAGAGACCCAGTACTTC. Protein product: CASSPIPTGDQETQYF.

This sequence joins TRBV7-9 and TRBJ2-5; 7 bases line up with TRBD2. CDR1 and CDR2 from the germline V gene are SEHNR and FQNEAQ (reference sequence). The V gene end was trimmed by 4 bases and the J gene end by 2 bases; junction bases not matched to a gene: 7. The CDR3 length is 15 residues. In DNA form, the CDR3 reads TGTGCCAGCAGCTCAAAACGGGGGGAACAAGAGACCCAGTACTTC. Translation: CASSSKRGEQETQYF.

Concerning this clonotype: A read error may be the cause here, since a much bigger clone is one base away. The chain carries TRBV28 and TRBJ2-3, with 8 bases lining up with TRBD2. This CDR3 contains 16 residues. V shed 8 bases and J 5 bases; nucleotides not matched to a gene: 15. Germline V gives CDR1 MDHEN, CDR2 SYDVKM. This chain's CDR3 is CASPPGGAGGVDTQYF. The CDR3 bases are TGTGCCAGCCCCCCGGGGGGGGCGGGAGGTGTAGATACGCAGTATTTT.

This clonotype was recorded at least ten times. The V gene is TRBV2, the J gene TRBJ2-7; D remains ambiguous. Germline V gene lookup returns CDR1 SNHLY and CDR2 FYNNEI. This CDR3 contains 15 residues. V was trimmed by 4 bases and J by 2 bases, leaving 15 bases between them. The CDR3, as DNA: TGTGCCAGCAGTGGGACCCGGACGGTAACCTACGAGCAGTACTTC. Residues: CASSGTRTVTYEQYF. Filled out from reference TRBV2 and TRBJ2-7, the complete variable domain reads EPEVTQTPSHQVTQMGQEVILRCVPISNHLYFYWYRQILGQKVEFLVSFYNNEISEKSEIFDDQFSVERPDGSNFTLKIRSTKLEDSAMYFCASSGTRTVTYEQYFGPGTRLTVT.

Ten or more counts support this clonotype. The chain is built from TRBV7-9 and TRBJ1-2, with a weak D call TRBD1 (5 bases). The germline V gene has CDR1 SEHNR and CDR2 FQNEAQ (reference sequence). Trimming pared 5 bases from V and 3 bases from J, leaving 13 bases between. CDR3 length equals 14 residues. CDR3 nucleotides: TGTGCCAGCAGCACAGGCGGGGGATACTATGGCTACACCTTC. This sequence encodes CASSTGGGYYGYTF.

This clonotype was found many times. The V call is TRBV6-5, the J call TRBJ2-7; D tentatively fits TRBD1 or TRBD2 (5 bases each). The CDR3 extends over 12 amino acids. V shed 8 bases and J shed 0 bases, with 8 bases lying between them. Germline V gene data show CDR1 as MNHEY and CDR2 as SVGAGI. The CDR3 DNA reads as TGTGCCAGCGCCGGGACCTCCTACGAGCAGTACTTC. It is translated as CASAGTSYEQYF.

This clonotype was counted many times. The chain couples TRBV4-1 to TRBJ1-4; D is unresolved. The germline gives CDR1 MGHRA, CDR2 YSYEKL. Trimming pared 4 bases from V and 8 bases from J, leaving 8 bases between. The length of the CDR3 is 12 residues. DNA of the CDR3: TGCGCCAGCAGCCCAGTAGGCGAAAAACTGTTTTTT. Translated: CASSPVGEKLFF.

This clonotype was counted ten times or more. This chain links TRBV5-1 with TRBJ2-1, with D perhaps given as TRBD1 or TRBD2 (7 bases each). The germline CDR1 and CDR2 sequences are SGHRS and YFSETQ. V was shortened by 4 bases and J by 4 bases, with 27 bases between the two germline ends. The CDR3 length is 19 residues. The CDR3 loop is CASSPYLSMGGGVYNEQFF. Here the CDR3 DNA reads TGCGCCAGCAGCCCCTACCTCTCGATGGGAGGGGGCGTTTACAATGAGCAGTTCTTC.

With respect to this clonotype: This clone may be a read error of a much larger clone one base away. This chain uses TRBV20-1 with TRBJ2-5; tentative D call: TRBD1 (5 bases). The CDR3 length is 13 residues. Looked up from germline, CDR1 is DFQATT and CDR2 is SNEGSKA (reference sequence). V was shortened by 6 bases and J by 3 bases, with 14 bases between the two germline ends. DNA of the CDR3: TGCAGTGCCCTCAGGGTGCGTGAAGAGACCCAGTACTTC. Encoded protein: CSALRVREETQYF.

This clonotype has a count of ten or more. The chain joins TRBV6-5 to TRBJ2-1; D possibly corresponds to TRBD1 (6 bases). This CDR3 region has 17 residues. Between the trimmed V and J ends, which lost 3 bases and 5 bases, there was a span of 20 bases. Germline CDR1 is MNHEY and CDR2 is SVGAGI. The CDR3 sequence is CASSYHIWAGDNNEQFF. For the CDR3, the DNA is TGTGCCAGCAGTTATCATATCTGGGCAGGGGATAACAATGAGCAGTTCTTC.

The chain carries TRBV19 and TRBJ2-7; no firm D call. The CDR3 has 14 residues. The V and J ends lost 5 bases and 1 base respectively, with 12 bases between them. Per the germline V gene, CDR1 is LNHDA and CDR2 is SQIVND (reference sequence). CDR3 DNA: TGTGCCAGTAGTGCCGCAACTGGGTCCTACGAGCAGTACTTC. This translates into CASSAATGSYEQYF. The full variable domain, rest sourced from reference TRBV19 and TRBJ2-7, is DGGITQSPKYLFRKEGQNVTLSCEQNLNHDAMYWYRQDPGQGLRLIYYSQIVNDFQKGDIAEGYSVSREKKESFPLTVTSAQKNPTAFYLCASSAATGSYEQYFGPGTRLTVT.

Many counts were recorded for this clonotype. The rearrangement links TRBV5-1 to TRBJ2-1; 11 bases fit TRBD2. The germline gives CDR1 SGHRS, CDR2 YFSETQ. CDR3 length: 14 residues. Trimming at V came to 4 bases and at J to 7 bases, leaving 4 bases not matched to a gene. The DNA of the CDR3 is TGCGCCAGCAGCATAGCGGGAGGGCCGAATGAGCAGTTCTTC. Amino acids: CASSIAGGPNEQFF.

This clonotype showed up many times. This chain joins TRBV20-1 and TRBJ2-1; tentative D call: TRBD2 (5 bases). In germline, CDR1 is DFQATT, CDR2 SNEGSKA (reference sequence). The CDR3 is 15 residues long. V lost 0 bases and J lost 0, with 9 bases in between. The CDR3: CSARDLAGSYNEQFF. CDR3 bases: TGCAGTGCTAGAGATCTAGCCGGCTCCTACAATGAGCAGTTCTTC.

The chain links TRBV5-6 to TRBJ2-3; D gene unclear. Trimming removed 5 bases at V and 7 bases at J, with 20 bases between. This CDR3 has 15 amino acids. Germline V CDR1 and CDR2: SGHDT, YYEEEE. CDR3 DNA sequence: TGTGCCAGCAGTCGCAGATTCGGTATCCCACATACGCAGTATTTT. Translated: CASSRRFGIPHTQYF.

To note about this clonotype: A clone one base away is much larger, so this may be a read error. The rearrangement links TRBV28 to TRBJ2-7; 7 positions match TRBD2. The junction had 10 bases not matched to a gene; V was cut back by 6 bases and J by 2 bases. The CDR3 spans 15 residues. CDR1 is MDHEN and CDR2 is SYDVKM in the germline V gene. CDR3 in DNA: TGTGCCAGCAGCTACCGTACTAGCGTTACCTACGAGCAGTACTTC. Amino acids: CASSYRTSVTYEQYF.

This clonotype was seen repeatedly, ten times or more. The gene calls are TRBV12-3 or TRBV12-4 and TRBJ2-1; TRBD2 agrees at 12 bases. This CDR3 region has 16 residues. V lost 8 bases to trimming and J lost 5 bases; unmatched junction nucleotides: 10. The CDR3 is CASVGSSGRVNNEQFF. In DNA form, the CDR3 reads TGTGCCAGCGTAGGGTCTAGCGGGAGGGTCAACAATGAGCAGTTCTTC.

This clonotype showed up many times. The V call is TRBV2, the J call TRBJ2-5, with 10 nucleotides matching TRBD1. Trimming at V came to 5 bases and at J to 5 bases, leaving 8 bases not matched to a gene. From germline, CDR1 is SNHLY and CDR2 FYNNEI. This CDR3 comprises 15 residues. CDR3 residues: CASSRTGGGLETQYF. The CDR3 bases are TGTGCCAGCAGTCGGACAGGGGGAGGTTTGGAGACCCAGTACTTC.

This clonotype was observed many times. The rearrangement links TRBV3-1 to TRBJ2-7; 7 bases map to TRBD1. V was pared by 4 bases and J by 6 bases, with 3 bases of the junction left unmatched. CDR3 length: 12 amino acids. Germline lookup yields CDR1 LGHDT and CDR2 YNNKEL (reference sequence). CDR3 sequence reads: CASSRGTVEQYF. The DNA of the CDR3 is TGTGCCAGCAGCCGAGGGACAGTCGAGCAGTACTTC.

Of note for this clonotype: A much larger clone differs by one base, so this may be a read error. This chain connects TRBV27 to TRBJ1-5; the D gene is possibly TRBD1 (5 bases). There are 15 residues in the CDR3. Germline V gives CDR1 MNHEY, CDR2 SMNVEV (reference sequence). Trimming left V 5 bases short and J 7 bases short, with 18 bases between. The CDR3 loop is CASSPGTRSRQPQHF. The CDR3 nucleotides are TGTGCCAGCAGTCCCGGGACCCGTTCTAGGCAGCCCCAGCATTTT.

In this sample, this clonotype turned up many times. The chain carries TRBV11-2 and TRBJ2-2; TRBD2 might be the D (7 bases). Germline loops: CDR1 SGHAT, CDR2 FQNNGV. The V end lost 4 bases, the J end lost 2 bases, and 20 bases lay between the germline ends. The CDR3 has 18 residues. CDR3: CASSSFRGALNNTGELFF. The CDR3 DNA sequence: TGTGCCAGCAGCTCATTCCGGGGGGCCCTAAACAACACCGGGGAGCTGTTTTTT.

This clonotype has a count of ten or more. The chain couples TRBV6-1 to TRBJ2-7, with D tentatively TRBD1 (5 bases). CDR1 is MNHNS and CDR2 is SASEGT in the germline V gene. Trimming removed 6 bases at V and 0 bases at J, with 12 bases between. CDR3 length: 14 residues. The CDR3 loop is CASSLTVSSYEQYF. The CDR3 DNA sequence: TGTGCCAGCAGCCTGACAGTCTCCTCCTACGAGCAGTACTTC.

This clonotype occurred many times. This sequence joins TRBV25-1 and TRBJ2-1, with 8 bases identical to TRBD2. Germline assignment: CDR1 MGHDK and CDR2 SYGVNS. Unmatched junction bases numbered 5, after V lost 5 bases and J lost 2 bases. The CDR3 spans 15 residues. The CDR3 here is CASSIYSGTYNEQFF. CDR3 in DNA: TGTGCCAGCAGTATTTATAGCGGGACCTACAATGAGCAGTTCTTC.

A few counts support this clonotype. This sequence joins TRBV9 and TRBJ1-4; D call uncertain. Between the trimmed V and J ends, which lost 0 bases and 0 bases, there was a span of 3 bases. The CDR3 is 14 residues long. The germline CDR1 and CDR2 sequences are SGDLS and YYNGEE. CDR3 in DNA: TGTGCCAGCAGCGTAGGGGCAACTAATGAAAAACTGTTTTTT. This codes for CASSVGATNEKLFF.

In this sample, this clonotype turned up many times. The chain carries TRBV9 and TRBJ1-5; tentatively, D is TRBD1 (5 bases). Trimming removed 0 bases from V and 5 bases from J, with 9 bases in between. The germline V gene encodes CDR1 SGDLS and CDR2 YYNGEE. This CDR3 has 14 residues. CDR3 amino acids: CASSVGRGDQPQHF. DNA of the CDR3: TGTGCCAGCAGCGTAGGTAGGGGAGATCAGCCCCAGCATTTT.